This T cell receptor beta chain was documented in a study of blood T cell repertoires in COVID-19 (TCRdb year 2020). About the study as a whole: Samples covering the acute and convalescent phases of COVID-19 were provided by collaborators in the United States, Italy and Spain. Deeply sampled blood TCRbeta repertoires from subjects exposed to, actively infected with, or recovered from COVID-19 were included in the dataset. The repertoires were released in a freely available public database meant as a resource for research on the immune response to SARS-CoV-2. Samples were obtained from the ongoing ImmuneRACE study (first 160 participants) and from about 1,300 subjects provided by 6 global collaborators. Where available, HLA class I and class II types were taken from metadata supplied by the sample provider and were not determined by assay-based typing. Sample metadata almost always included a de-identified subject ID, COVID-19 status, age in years and sex. The material from the prospective study consisted of cDNA or gDNA derived from T cells, B-cell-depleted T cells, or PBMCs. The investigation overall reported the following: How much clinical and demographic metadata was included differed by source and by participant, and the metadata was provided uncurated.

V and J lose 0 bases and 5 bases, and a span of 11 bases separates them. Reading the germline V gene gives CDR1 SGHRS and CDR2 YFSETQ. Including cysteine and phenylalanine, the CDR3 has 14 amino acids. The sequence is cut down to CDR3 DNA, 42 bases in frame from base 1. TCRbeta CDR3 regions were amplified from genomic DNA by means of the immunoSEQ Assay, a bias-controlled multiplex PCR. The source study handled its data this way. The number of nucleated cells in each sample was estimated from the amplification of reference gene primers within the assay. To quantify the absolute abundance of each unique TCRbeta CDR3 rearrangement, sequence reads were collapsed and filtered. For each sample, productive Simpson clonality was calculated by taking the square root of Simpson's diversity index across productive rearrangements. Here the immuneACCESS table is served through TCRdb, limited to in-frame sequences with V and J called. Missing clones are a known gap in these copies; in checked studies unresolved V genes cover under half, and the rest lacks a known reason. The V and J calls and the clone size are those of that table, but D and trimming were determined from the DNA. Present in this sample are more than 150,000 clones, over 75% of which were seen just once. The ten largest clones represent 13% of the sample.

Remarks on this clone: The antigen this receptor binds is unknown. Base-call qualities are not available, and no considerably larger clone is one nucleotide away.

Samples from volunteer blood donors who had recovered from COVID-19 were contributed by a second Seattle source. Whole blood was collected in K2EDTA tubes by collaborating institutions according to the institutions' own protocols. Collaborator samples were shipped for TCRbeta analysis as frozen whole blood, isolated PBMCs, or DNA extracted from either sample type. The sample was peripheral blood. The TCR sequence derives from a man between 65 and 79 years old who had recovered from COVID-19. The rearrangement joined TRBV5-1 to TRBJ2-5; TRBD2 is possibly the D segment (7 matching bases). The DNA sequence is given as TGCGCCAGCAGCTTGGTAGGGGGGGCGGAGACCCAGTACTTC. The translation is CASSLVGGAETQYF.